This TCR beta chain was observed in a study of cytomegalovirus exposure and HLA in healthy donors. With regard to this clone: Its antigen is unknown.

Everyone who donated was a healthy bone marrow donor. Findings of the study overall: An ancestry cluster, one associated with Asian ancestry, reportedly showed fewer N-insertions than the approximately 670-donor mean in a later analysis. Analyses of presence/absence relied on an assumption of roughly uniform sequencing depth across donors.

Primers for the PCR totalled 60 Vbeta and 13 Jbeta. The protocol was immunoSEQ multiplex PCR, while the TCRdb copy is restricted to in-frame clones and leaves out a portion. The table has more than 110,000 clones, about four fifths seen once; the top ten hold around 3.9%. With V trimmed by 2 bases and J by 4 bases, 2 bases remained unmatched. The germline CDR1 and CDR2 sequences are SSHAT and FNYEAQ (reference sequence). The CDR3 extends over 14 amino acids. The chain has TRBV7-7 and TRBJ2-5; the match to TRBD2 covers 9 bases. The sequence was obtained from a man aged 40-49 years in good health and CMV-seropositive. Sequencing was carried out using PBMCs. CDR3 amino acids: CASSLNSGGETQYF. The CDR3 region has the DNA TGTGCCAGCAGCTTAAATAGCGGGGGAGAGACCCAGTACTTC. Full variable domain (rest looked up from reference TRBV7-7 and TRBJ2-5): GAGVSQSPRYKVTKRGQDVTLRCDPISSHATLYWYQQALGQGPEFLTYFNYEAQPDKSGLPSDRFSAERPEGSISTLTIQRTEQRDSAMYRCASSLNSGGETQYFGPGTRLLVL.